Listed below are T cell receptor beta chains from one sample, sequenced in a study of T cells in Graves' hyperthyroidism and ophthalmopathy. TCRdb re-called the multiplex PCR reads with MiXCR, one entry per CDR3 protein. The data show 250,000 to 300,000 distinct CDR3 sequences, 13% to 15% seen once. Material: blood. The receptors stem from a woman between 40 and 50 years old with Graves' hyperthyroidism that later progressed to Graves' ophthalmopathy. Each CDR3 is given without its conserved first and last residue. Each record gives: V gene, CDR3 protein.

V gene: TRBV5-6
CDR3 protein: ASSPLSGRITYEQF

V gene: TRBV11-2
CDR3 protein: ASSTDRGGIQY

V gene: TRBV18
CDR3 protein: ASSPTGMGQPQH

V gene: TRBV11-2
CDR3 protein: ASSSSGSRTGELF

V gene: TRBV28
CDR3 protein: ASSFVGHVEKLF

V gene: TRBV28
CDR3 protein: ASSPGQGPDTQY

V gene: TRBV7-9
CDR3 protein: ASSDTRTHTGELF

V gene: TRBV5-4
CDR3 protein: ASSLSAGTGYEQY

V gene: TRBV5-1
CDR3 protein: ASSFTRGSEQF

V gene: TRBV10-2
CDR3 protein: ASSESVGNQYEQY

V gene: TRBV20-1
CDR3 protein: SANGDKDAYEQY

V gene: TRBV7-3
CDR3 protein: ASSPVSSGSLNEQF

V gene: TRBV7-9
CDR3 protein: ASSQWHSYSYEQY